The T cell receptor beta chain under discussion was sequenced for a study of beta chain features in type 1 diabetes. Study-wide background: Researchers looked at roughly 110 million sorted cells across all samples. General study points: Researchers report that Type 1 diabetes patients had moderately but significantly shorter TCRB CDR3s across all four CD4+ subsets. Across patients, naive, central memory and Treg TCRB repertoires exhibited apparently greater similarity than was observed across healthy donors.

Each of the CD4+ naive, central memory, regulatory and stem cell-like memory populations was sorted via CD45RO/CCR7/CD25/CD127/CD95/CD27. From germline, CDR1 is KGHSH and CDR2 LQKENI. The CDR3 is 16 amino acids. V shed 0 bases, J shed 1 base, and the junction held 4 bases outside the gene matches. Investigators reverse transcribed all isolated RNA, so they sequenced expressed TCRB transcripts. Profiling relied on immunoSEQ multiplex PCR, and the TCRdb table lists in-frame clones only, not all of them. The table lists roughly 220,000 clones, roughly 17% of them singletons. This clone was seen only a few times. The antigen is not known.

The chain uses TRBV18 and TRBJ1-1; TRBD1 matches 8 bases. Sequenced sample: naive CD4+ T cells from blood. The sequence came from a man between 25 and 39 years old with type 1 diabetes. CDR3 nucleotide sequence: TGTGCCAGCTCACCACCGCTAGGACAGGGGAACACTGAAGCTTTCTTT. Translation: CASSPPLGQGNTEAFF.